Listed below are T cell receptor beta chains from one sample, sequenced in a study of persistence of HIV-infected CD4 T cells. The repertoire was sequenced with immunoSEQ multiplex PCR; TCRdb's copy has only in-frame clones and lacks some. The sample lists 35,000 to 40,000 clones, approximately 80% occurring once. Their specific antigens are unknown. The sequenced sample was CD4+ T cells sorted from PBMCs after roughly 20-hour stimulation, obtained from a patient who received antiretroviral therapy. Receptors were obtained from an adult man with HIV who was CMV-seropositive. Both conserved end residues are part of each CDR3. D genes are given only for firm matches. The size field is filled for only some rows; it gives once, few, many or a size class.

D gene: NA; V gene: TRBV3-1/TRBV3-2; J gene: TRBJ1-3; clone size: medium-sized; CDR3 protein: CASSPYPGGNTIYF; CDR3 DNA: TGTGCCAGCAGCCCCTACCCCGGAGGAAACACCATATATTTT
D gene: NA; V gene: TRBV6-5; J gene: TRBJ2-2; clone size: NA; CDR3 protein: CASRTLNTGELFF; CDR3 DNA: TGTGCCAGCAGGACGCTCAACACCGGGGAGCTGTTTTTT
D gene: NA; V gene: TRBV19; J gene: TRBJ1-1; clone size: NA; CDR3 protein: CASSVRGPNTEAFF; CDR3 DNA: TGTGCCAGTAGTGTCCGGGGCCCGAACACTGAAGCTTTCTTT
D gene: NA; V gene: TRBV19; J gene: TRBJ1-4; clone size: NA; CDR3 protein: CASSIEGLLGEKLFF; CDR3 DNA: TGTGCCAGTAGTATAGAGGGACTCCTAGGGGAAAAACTGTTTTTT
D gene: NA; V gene: TRBV28; J gene: TRBJ1-6; clone size: NA; CDR3 protein: CASIPNQGGKPPLHF; CDR3 DNA: TGTGCCAGCATCCCCAACCAGGGAGGGAAGCCACCCCTCCACTTT
D gene: NA; V gene: TRBV4-2; J gene: TRBJ1-3; clone size: NA; CDR3 protein: CASSRLGSENTIYF; CDR3 DNA: TGTGCCAGCAGTCGCCTCGGGTCGGAAAACACCATATATTTT
D gene: TRBD2; V gene: TRBV5-1; J gene: TRBJ2-4; clone size: NA; CDR3 protein: CASSTGGAENIQYF; CDR3 DNA: TGCGCCAGCAGCACCGGGGGGGCCGAAAACATTCAGTACTTC
D gene: NA; V gene: TRBV6-1; J gene: TRBJ1-2; clone size: NA; CDR3 protein: CASSEGKYGYTF; CDR3 DNA: TGTGCCAGCAGTGAAGGAAAATATGGCTACACCTTC
D gene: TRBD1; V gene: TRBV6-5; J gene: TRBJ2-3; clone size: NA; CDR3 protein: CASSRGQGADTQYF; CDR3 DNA: TGTGCCAGCAGCCGGGGACAGGGGGCAGATACGCAGTATTTT
D gene: NA; V gene: TRBV2; J gene: TRBJ1-4; clone size: NA; CDR3 protein: CASSVGQGEKLFF; CDR3 DNA: TGTGCCAGCAGCGTAGGGCAGGGTGAAAAACTGTTTTTT
D gene: NA; V gene: TRBV7-2; J gene: TRBJ1-5; clone size: few; CDR3 protein: CASSLVVGNQPQHF; CDR3 DNA: TGTGCCAGCAGCTTAGTCGTCGGCAATCAGCCCCAGCATTTT
D gene: NA; V gene: TRBV11-1; J gene: TRBJ2-2; clone size: NA; CDR3 protein: CASSLTDSPTGELFF; CDR3 DNA: TGTGCCAGCAGCTTAACGGACAGTCCCACCGGGGAGCTGTTTTTT
D gene: TRBD1; V gene: TRBV6-6; J gene: TRBJ1-5; clone size: NA; CDR3 protein: CASSYSYRGNQPQHF; CDR3 DNA: TGTGCCAGCAGTTACTCATACAGGGGGAATCAGCCCCAGCATTTT
D gene: NA; V gene: TRBV19; J gene: TRBJ1-1; clone size: NA; CDR3 protein: CAPRVGPVDTEAFF; CDR3 DNA: TGTGCCCCTAGGGTGGGTCCGGTTGACACTGAAGCTTTCTTT
D gene: NA; V gene: TRBV18; J gene: TRBJ1-5; clone size: NA; CDR3 protein: CASSADTGNQPQHF; CDR3 DNA: TGTGCCAGCTCAGCCGATACAGGGAATCAGCCCCAGCATTTT
D gene: NA; V gene: TRBV7-2; J gene: TRBJ1-1; clone size: NA; CDR3 protein: CASSFGGGGHLEAFF; CDR3 DNA: TGTGCCAGCAGCTTCGGAGGGGGAGGGCATCTGGAGGCTTTCTTT
D gene: TRBD2; V gene: TRBV7-2; J gene: TRBJ2-7; clone size: NA; CDR3 protein: CASSRTRATSGGSPYEQYF; CDR3 DNA: TGTGCCAGCAGTCGAACCCGGGCCACTAGCGGGGGATCCCCCTACGAGCAGTACTTC
D gene: NA; V gene: TRBV7-9; J gene: TRBJ1-2; clone size: NA; CDR3 protein: CASSLESTGGYTF; CDR3 DNA: TGTGCCAGCAGCTTAGAGTCGACAGGCGGCTACACCTTC
D gene: NA; V gene: TRBV2; J gene: TRBJ2-7; clone size: NA; CDR3 protein: CASAVRGSYEQYF; CDR3 DNA: TGTGCCAGCGCCGTCAGGGGCTCCTACGAGCAGTACTTC
D gene: NA; V gene: TRBV9; J gene: TRBJ1-2; clone size: NA; CDR3 protein: CASSAGVGDYGYTF; CDR3 DNA: TGTGCCAGCAGCGCAGGGGTGGGGGACTATGGCTACACCTTC
D gene: NA; V gene: TRBV19; J gene: TRBJ1-1; clone size: NA; CDR3 protein: CASSIGGGRQHTEAFF; CDR3 DNA: TGTGCCAGTAGTATCGGCGGGGGCAGGCAGCACACTGAAGCTTTCTTT
D gene: NA; V gene: TRBV4-1; J gene: TRBJ1-1; clone size: NA; CDR3 protein: CASSQARWAREAFF; CDR3 DNA: TGCGCCAGCAGCCAAGCCAGGTGGGCGCGAGAAGCTTTCTTT
D gene: NA; V gene: TRBV10-3; J gene: TRBJ1-2; clone size: NA; CDR3 protein: CAISHVANYGYTF; CDR3 DNA: TGTGCCATCTCACATGTTGCTAACTATGGCTACACCTTC
D gene: NA; V gene: TRBV6-2/TRBV6-3; J gene: TRBJ2-7; clone size: few; CDR3 protein: CASSAGVGRYEQYF; CDR3 DNA: TGTGCCAGCAGTGCTGGGGTGGGGCGCTACGAGCAGTACTTC
D gene: NA; V gene: TRBV2; J gene: TRBJ1-4; clone size: NA; CDR3 protein: CASSSTVTNEKLFF; CDR3 DNA: TGTGCCAGCAGTTCGACAGTGACTAATGAAAAACTGTTTTTT
D gene: NA; V gene: TRBV5-1; J gene: TRBJ2-7; clone size: NA; CDR3 protein: CASSLEGWGYEQYF; CDR3 DNA: TGCGCCAGCAGCTTGGAGGGGTGGGGGTACGAGCAGTACTTC
D gene: TRBD1; V gene: TRBV3-1/TRBV3-2; J gene: TRBJ1-1; clone size: NA; CDR3 protein: CASSSSDRGTEAFF; CDR3 DNA: TGTGCCAGCAGCTCTTCTGACAGGGGCACTGAAGCTTTCTTT
D gene: NA; V gene: TRBV28; J gene: TRBJ1-2; clone size: NA; CDR3 protein: CASSLYRDMGGYTF; CDR3 DNA: TGTGCCAGCAGTTTATACCGGGATATGGGTGGCTACACCTTC
D gene: NA; V gene: TRBV20-1; J gene: TRBJ1-4; clone size: NA; CDR3 protein: CSASRGDFEKLFF; CDR3 DNA: TGCAGTGCTAGTAGAGGGGATTTCGAAAAACTGTTTTTT
D gene: TRBD1; V gene: TRBV10-3; J gene: TRBJ2-1; clone size: NA; CDR3 protein: CAISWDRGHEQFF; CDR3 DNA: TGTGCCATCAGTTGGGACAGGGGCCATGAGCAGTTCTTC
D gene: NA; V gene: TRBV5-1; J gene: TRBJ1-1; clone size: NA; CDR3 protein: CASSFGGTLTATEAFF; CDR3 DNA: TGCGCCAGCAGCTTTGGTGGCACCCTAACGGCCACTGAAGCTTTCTTT
D gene: TRBD1; V gene: TRBV5-1; J gene: TRBJ2-2; clone size: few; CDR3 protein: CASSTRTGATGELFF; CDR3 DNA: TGCGCCAGCAGCACACGGACAGGAGCGACCGGGGAGCTGTTTTTT
D gene: NA; V gene: TRBV18; J gene: TRBJ1-4; clone size: once; CDR3 protein: CASSRRQDTDEKLFF; CDR3 DNA: TGTGCCAGCTCTCGCCGACAGGATACCGATGAAAAACTGTTTTTT
D gene: NA; V gene: TRBV5-4; J gene: TRBJ1-1; clone size: NA; CDR3 protein: CASGTNRDTTEAFF; CDR3 DNA: TGTGCCAGCGGAACCAACAGGGATACCACTGAAGCTTTCTTT
D gene: TRBD1; V gene: TRBV5-1; J gene: TRBJ2-6; clone size: NA; CDR3 protein: CASSPQGGITGANVLTF; CDR3 DNA: TGCGCCAGCAGTCCTCAAGGGGGCATAACTGGGGCCAACGTCCTGACTTTC
D gene: NA; V gene: TRBV19; J gene: TRBJ2-6; clone size: NA; CDR3 protein: CASSTRESGANVLTF; CDR3 DNA: TGTGCCAGTAGTACTAGGGAATCTGGGGCCAACGTCCTGACTTTC
D gene: NA; V gene: TRBV5-8; J gene: TRBJ2-3; clone size: once; CDR3 protein: CASSLAKDTQYF; CDR3 DNA: TGTGCCAGCAGCTTGGCCAAAGATACGCAGTATTTT
D gene: TRBD1; V gene: TRBV5-4; J gene: TRBJ2-3; clone size: NA; CDR3 protein: CASRGGDRAGDTQYF; CDR3 DNA: TGTGCCAGCAGGGGAGGGGACAGGGCGGGCGATACGCAGTATTTT
D gene: TRBD1; V gene: TRBV19; J gene: TRBJ1-1; clone size: NA; CDR3 protein: CASSPWDRGGTEAFF; CDR3 DNA: TGTGCCAGTAGTCCCTGGGACAGGGGAGGCACTGAAGCTTTCTTT
D gene: TRBD2; V gene: TRBV24-1; J gene: TRBJ2-7; clone size: NA; CDR3 protein: CATSASGGTYEQYF; CDR3 DNA: TGTGCCACCTCGGCAAGCGGGGGGACCTACGAGCAGTACTTC
D gene: NA; V gene: TRBV19; J gene: TRBJ2-6; clone size: NA; CDR3 protein: CASSTSQGPSGANVLTF; CDR3 DNA: TGTGCCAGTAGTACGTCCCAGGGACCCTCTGGGGCCAACGTCCTGACTTTC
D gene: NA; V gene: TRBV3-1/TRBV3-2; J gene: TRBJ2-3; clone size: NA; CDR3 protein: CASSQGDTQYF; CDR3 DNA: TGTGCCAGCAGCCAGGGGGATACGCAGTATTTT
D gene: TRBD1; V gene: TRBV27; J gene: TRBJ1-5; clone size: NA; CDR3 protein: CASSLRDSQPQHF; CDR3 DNA: TGTGCCAGCAGTTTAAGGGACAGTCAGCCCCAGCATTTT
D gene: TRBD2; V gene: TRBV20-1; J gene: TRBJ2-7; clone size: few; CDR3 protein: CSASGLAGGYEQYF; CDR3 DNA: TGCAGTGCTAGTGGACTAGCGGGGGGGTACGAGCAGTACTTC
D gene: NA; V gene: TRBV7-6; J gene: TRBJ1-3; clone size: NA; CDR3 protein: CASSGGSGQGNTIYF; CDR3 DNA: TGTGCCAGCAGCGGGGGATCGGGGCAAGGAAACACCATATATTTT
D gene: NA; V gene: TRBV5-4; J gene: TRBJ1-2; clone size: NA; CDR3 protein: CASSSRDLSNYGYTF; CDR3 DNA: TGTGCCAGCAGCTCCCGGGACCTCTCTAACTATGGCTACACCTTC
D gene: TRBD2; V gene: TRBV28; J gene: TRBJ2-3; clone size: NA; CDR3 protein: CASRTSGGALASTDTQYF; CDR3 DNA: TGTGCCAGCAGGACTAGCGGGGGCGCCTTAGCTAGCACAGATACGCAGTATTTT
D gene: NA; V gene: TRBV5-1; J gene: TRBJ2-3; clone size: NA; CDR3 protein: CASSTLSQDTQYF; CDR3 DNA: TGCGCCAGCAGTACCCTGAGCCAAGATACGCAGTATTTT
D gene: TRBD1; V gene: TRBV29-1; J gene: TRBJ1-2; clone size: NA; CDR3 protein: CSAFSAGTGNGYTF; CDR3 DNA: TGCAGCGCTTTCTCCGCCGGGACAGGGAATGGCTACACCTTC
D gene: NA; V gene: TRBV6-5; J gene: TRBJ1-2; clone size: NA; CDR3 protein: CASSIKVDYGYTF; CDR3 DNA: TGTGCCAGCAGCATTAAAGTGGACTATGGCTACACCTTC
D gene: NA; V gene: TRBV5-1; J gene: TRBJ2-1; clone size: NA; CDR3 protein: CATGLKDPYNEQFF; CDR3 DNA: TGCGCCACCGGATTAAAAGACCCCTACAATGAGCAGTTCTTC
D gene: NA; V gene: TRBV2; J gene: TRBJ1-6; clone size: NA; CDR3 protein: CASSDRGSPTSPLHF; CDR3 DNA: TGTGCCAGCAGTGACAGGGGCAGCCCCACGTCACCCCTCCACTTT
D gene: TRBD2; V gene: TRBV27; J gene: TRBJ2-1; clone size: NA; CDR3 protein: CASSLEGRTSGGSGSYNEQFF; CDR3 DNA: TGTGCCAGCAGTTTAGAGGGACGGACTAGCGGGGGCTCCGGGTCCTACAATGAGCAGTTCTTC
D gene: TRBD1; V gene: TRBV9; J gene: TRBJ1-1; clone size: NA; CDR3 protein: CASSLGTGTEAFF; CDR3 DNA: TGTGCCAGCAGCTTAGGGACAGGCACTGAAGCTTTCTTT
D gene: NA; V gene: TRBV19; J gene: TRBJ2-2; clone size: once; CDR3 protein: CASSNLRTVNTGELFF; CDR3 DNA: TGTGCCAGTAGTAACCTCCGGACGGTGAACACCGGGGAGCTGTTTTTT